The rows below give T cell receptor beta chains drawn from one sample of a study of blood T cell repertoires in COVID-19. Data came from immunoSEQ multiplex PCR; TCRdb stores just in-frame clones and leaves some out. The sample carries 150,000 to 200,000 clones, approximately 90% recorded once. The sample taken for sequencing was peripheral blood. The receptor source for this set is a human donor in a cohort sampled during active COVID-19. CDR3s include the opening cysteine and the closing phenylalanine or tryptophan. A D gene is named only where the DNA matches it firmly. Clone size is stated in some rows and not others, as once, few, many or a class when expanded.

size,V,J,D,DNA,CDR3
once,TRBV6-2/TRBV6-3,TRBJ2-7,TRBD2,TGTGCCAGCAGTTTCCGAATAGCGGGGGACCTCGAGCAGTACTTC,CASSFRIAGDLEQYF
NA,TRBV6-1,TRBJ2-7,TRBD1,TGTGCCAGCAGTGAAGCGATTACCGGGACAGGGTACGAGCAGTACTTC,CASSEAITGTGYEQYF
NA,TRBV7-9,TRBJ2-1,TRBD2,TGTGCCAGCAGCACCGGACTAGCGGGGGCCACATTTGGGGAGCAGTTCTTC,CASSTGLAGATFGEQFF
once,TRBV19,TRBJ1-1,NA,TGTGCCAGTAGTATAGAGACAAACAGAAACACTGAAGCTTTCTTT,CASSIETNRNTEAFF
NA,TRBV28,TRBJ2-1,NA,TGTGCCAGCAGTCCAGATGATGAGCAGTTCTTC,CASSPDDEQFF
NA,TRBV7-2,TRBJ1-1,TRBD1,TGTGCCAGCAGCTCCTACGGACAGGGGAGGGCTGAAGCTTTCTTT,CASSSYGQGRAEAFF
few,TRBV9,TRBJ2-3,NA,TGTGCCAGCAGCTTCCGACCAGGGGTGGCAGATACGCAGTATTTT,CASSFRPGVADTQYF
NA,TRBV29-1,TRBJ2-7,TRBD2,TGCAGCGTTGACCGCGGGACTAGCGGGAGCGAGCAGTACTTC,CSVDRGTSGSEQYF
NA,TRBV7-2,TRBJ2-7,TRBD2,TGTGCCAGCAGCCAGCCGACGGGGGGCGAGCAGTACTTC,CASSQPTGGEQYF
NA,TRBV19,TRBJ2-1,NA,TGTGCCAGTAGTACCTATGGGAGCTCCTACAATGAGCAGTTCTTC,CASSTYGSSYNEQFF
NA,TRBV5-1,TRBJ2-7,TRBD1,TGCGCCAGCAGCCGAGCCCCCGGACAGGGGGAATACGAGCAGTACTTC,CASSRAPGQGEYEQYF
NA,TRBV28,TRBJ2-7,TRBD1,TGTGCCAGCAGGAACCCCCTGGGAAGACAGGGTGATGAGCAGTACTTC,CASRNPLGRQGDEQYF
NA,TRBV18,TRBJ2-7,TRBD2,TGTGCCAGCTCACCCGTGGGACTAGCGAGCTTCTACGAGCAGTACTTC,CASSPVGLASFYEQYF
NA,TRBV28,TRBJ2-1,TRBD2,TGTGCCAGCAGTCCAGTCCGGGGACTAGCGGGAGGGCCGCGGAATGAGCAGTTCTTC,CASSPVRGLAGGPRNEQFF
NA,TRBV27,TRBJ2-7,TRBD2,TGTGCCAGCAGTTTCATGGGTACGCGGGAGGGAACCTACGAGCAGTACTTC,CASSFMGTREGTYEQYF
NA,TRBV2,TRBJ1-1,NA,TGTGCCAGGACAAACATGAACACTGAAGCTTTCTTT,CARTNMNTEAFF